A selection of T cell receptor beta chains follows, all from one sample in a study of cytomegalovirus exposure and HLA in healthy donors. Sequenced by immunoSEQ multiplex PCR; TCRdb stores in-frame clones only, minus some. The sample contains about 130,000 clones, 70% to 85% of which appear only once. The sequenced sample was PBMCs. These receptors all stem from a man aged 25 to 40 in good health and CMV-seropositive. CDR3s leave out the opening cysteine and the closing phenylalanine or tryptophan. A D gene is named only where the DNA matches it firmly.

TRBD1,TRBV5-4,TRBJ2-5,ASSSPGQQETQY
TRBD1,TRBV6-5,TRBJ2-4,ASSYTGTGNKNIQY
.,TRBV7-2,TRBJ2-7,ASSSSSYEQY
TRBD1,TRBV15,TRBJ2-3,ATSRAGTGNTDTQY
TRBD2,TRBV11-3,TRBJ2-3,ASSSQGLAADTQY
.,TRBV29-1,TRBJ1-1,SVGRVGTEAF
.,TRBV6-6,TRBJ1-2,ASTRPGHGYT
.,TRBV7-9,TRBJ1-1,ASSFGMNTEAF
.,TRBV9,TRBJ2-3,ASSVRGGTTDTQY
TRBD2,TRBV5-6,TRBJ2-1,ASSFTGGNEQF
TRBD2,TRBV29-1,TRBJ2-1,SVKTSGTYNEQF
.,TRBV6-6,TRBJ2-7,ASSPGGYEQY
TRBD2,TRBV6-5,TRBJ2-1,ASSYGSSGSNEQF
.,TRBV9,TRBJ2-3,ASSVLGENGLDTQY
.,TRBV10-3,TRBJ1-1,AIRGGPNTEAF
.,TRBV10-2,TRBJ2-7,ASSGLPRYEQY
.,TRBV5-4,TRBJ2-1,ASSLTAYNEQF
.,TRBV18,TRBJ2-1,ASSLTEGTYNEQF
.,TRBV30,TRBJ1-3,AWSEAGVFPGNTIY
.,TRBV5-5,TRBJ1-1,ASFMLQAEAF
TRBD1,TRBV27,TRBJ2-7,ASSLSWDRAYEQY
.,TRBV5-6,TRBJ2-3,ASSPPLAGMDTQY
.,TRBV27,TRBJ2-2,ASWPSLAPNTGELF
.,TRBV28,TRBJ1-2,ASRGRWLPPNYGYT
TRBD2,TRBV11-3,TRBJ2-3,ASSLGATSGRGGRTDTQY
TRBD2,TRBV7-2,TRBJ2-1,ASSSTSDATEQF
TRBD2,TRBV5-6,TRBJ2-7,ASSFGLAGAEQY
.,TRBV30,TRBJ2-7,AWSASQGRAY
TRBD1,TRBV5-6,TRBJ1-1,ASSFMDRETEAF
.,TRBV5-1,TRBJ1-2,ASSLGEGAGANYGYT
TRBD2,TRBV19,TRBJ2-7,ASSMGGSPSYEQY
TRBD2,TRBV5-4,TRBJ2-3,ASSLGAGGATDTQY
TRBD2,TRBV18,TRBJ2-5,ASSLPLAGGRETQY
.,TRBV18,TRBJ2-7,ASSEGAGSSYEQY
.,TRBV19,TRBJ1-1,ASSALAGRTEAF
TRBD1,TRBV29-1,TRBJ2-1,SVESRGQGEQF
TRBD1,TRBV18,TRBJ1-2,ASSTRGQTNYGYT
.,TRBV7-2,TRBJ2-1,ASSPTYYNEQF
.,TRBV9,TRBJ1-5,ASSVGDGTSQH
TRBD2,TRBV19,TRBJ2-7,ASRRTSSSYEQY
TRBD2,TRBV6-5,TRBJ2-1,ASSYLSSGSYNEQF
.,TRBV28,TRBJ1-6,ASKDQDAPLH
TRBD1,TRBV18,TRBJ2-7,ASSPGQGIYEQY
.,TRBV7-3,TRBJ2-3,ASSVGDTQY
TRBD1,TRBV6-4,TRBJ2-7,ASRPGGYEQY
.,TRBV19,TRBJ1-4,ASSTRATNEKLF
.,TRBV5-1,TRBJ1-5,ASSLYFRGETGNQPQH
.,TRBV5-4,TRBJ2-5,ASSTGTPLRGTQY
.,TRBV19,TRBJ2-5,ASSIDRGYQETQY
.,TRBV5-1,TRBJ1-5,ASSLGDFNQPQH
.,TRBV29-1,TRBJ2-1,SVATSSYNEQF
TRBD1,TRBV27,TRBJ2-1,ASSFGQGGYNEQF
TRBD2,TRBV27,TRBJ2-1,ASMRRGVYNEQF
TRBD1,TRBV11-2,TRBJ1-1,ASSPRRDRGPEAF
TRBD1,TRBV7-3,TRBJ1-2,ASSSSGQAVGYT
TRBD1,TRBV5-1,TRBJ1-1,ASSLQGGTEAF
TRBD1,TRBV7-3,TRBJ2-3,ASSLDRADTQY